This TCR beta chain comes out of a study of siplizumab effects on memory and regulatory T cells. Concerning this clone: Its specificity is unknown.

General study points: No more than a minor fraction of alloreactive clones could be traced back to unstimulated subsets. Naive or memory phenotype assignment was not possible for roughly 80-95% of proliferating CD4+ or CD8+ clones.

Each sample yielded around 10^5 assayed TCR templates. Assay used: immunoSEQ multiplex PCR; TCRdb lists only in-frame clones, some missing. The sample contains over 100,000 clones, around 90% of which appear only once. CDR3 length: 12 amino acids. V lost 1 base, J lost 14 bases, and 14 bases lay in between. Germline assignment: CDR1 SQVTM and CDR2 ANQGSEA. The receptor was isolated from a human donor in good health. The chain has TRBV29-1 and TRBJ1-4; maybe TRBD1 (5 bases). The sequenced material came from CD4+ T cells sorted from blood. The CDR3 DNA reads TGCAGCGTTGAAGGGGACGACCGGCGTCTGTTTTTT. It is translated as CSVEGDDRRLFF.